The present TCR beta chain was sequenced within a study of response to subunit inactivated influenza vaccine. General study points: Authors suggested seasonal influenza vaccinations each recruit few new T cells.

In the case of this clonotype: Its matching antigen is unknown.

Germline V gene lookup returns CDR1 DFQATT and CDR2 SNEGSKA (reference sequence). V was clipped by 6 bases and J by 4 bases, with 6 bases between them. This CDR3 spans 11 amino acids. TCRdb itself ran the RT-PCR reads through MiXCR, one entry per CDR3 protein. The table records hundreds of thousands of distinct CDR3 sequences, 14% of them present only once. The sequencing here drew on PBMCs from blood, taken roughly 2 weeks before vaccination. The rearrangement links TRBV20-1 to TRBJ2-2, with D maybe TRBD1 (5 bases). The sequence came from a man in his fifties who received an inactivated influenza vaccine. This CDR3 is CSARATGELFF. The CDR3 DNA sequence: TGCAGTGCCAGGGCCACCGGGGAGCTGTTTTTT.